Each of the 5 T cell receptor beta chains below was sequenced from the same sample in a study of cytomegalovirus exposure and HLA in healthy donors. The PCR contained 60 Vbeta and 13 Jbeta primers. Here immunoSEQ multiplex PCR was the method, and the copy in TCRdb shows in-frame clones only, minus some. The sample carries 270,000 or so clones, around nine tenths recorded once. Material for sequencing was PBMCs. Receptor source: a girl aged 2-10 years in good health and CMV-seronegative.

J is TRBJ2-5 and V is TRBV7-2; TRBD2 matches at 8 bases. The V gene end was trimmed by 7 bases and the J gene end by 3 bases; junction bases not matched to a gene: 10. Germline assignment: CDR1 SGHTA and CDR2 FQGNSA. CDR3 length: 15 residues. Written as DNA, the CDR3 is TGTGCCAGCAACCTCTTCGGGACTAGTGAAGAGACCCAGTACTTC. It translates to CASNLFGTSEETQYF.

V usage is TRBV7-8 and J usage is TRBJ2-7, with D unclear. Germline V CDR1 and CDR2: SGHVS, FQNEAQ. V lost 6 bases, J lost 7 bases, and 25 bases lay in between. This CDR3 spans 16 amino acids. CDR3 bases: TGTGCCAGCAGTTTCGCCCCTCTACTACAACCTCCGGAGCAGTACTTC. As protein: CASSFAPLLQPPEQYF.

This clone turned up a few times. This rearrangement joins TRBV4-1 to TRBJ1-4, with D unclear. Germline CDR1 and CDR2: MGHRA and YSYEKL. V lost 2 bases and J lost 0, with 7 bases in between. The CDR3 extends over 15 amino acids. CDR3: CASSQQRSTNEKLFF. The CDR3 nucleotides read TGCGCCAGCAGCCAACAGAGGTCAACTAATGAAAAACTGTTTTTT.

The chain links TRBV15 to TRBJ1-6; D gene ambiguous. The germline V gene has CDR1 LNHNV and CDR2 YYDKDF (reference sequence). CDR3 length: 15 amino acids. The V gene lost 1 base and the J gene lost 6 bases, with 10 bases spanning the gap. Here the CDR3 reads CATSRAGFLNSPLHF. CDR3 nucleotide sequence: TGTGCCACCAGCAGAGCCGGGTTCCTTAATTCACCCCTCCACTTT.

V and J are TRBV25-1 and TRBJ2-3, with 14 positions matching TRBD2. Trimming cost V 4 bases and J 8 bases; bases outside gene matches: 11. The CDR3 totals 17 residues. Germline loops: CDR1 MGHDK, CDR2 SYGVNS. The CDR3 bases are TGTGCCAGCAGTGCCTATGTCCAAGGGACTAGCGGGGGTACGCAGTATTTT. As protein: CASSAYVQGTSGGTQYF.